This TCR beta chain was sequenced during a study of T cell responses to AZD1222 COVID-19 vaccine. The count of this clone is one. Its cognate antigen is unknown. Study-level points and caveats: Spike-specific TCR breadth and depth were elevated following two AZD1222 doses. Spike regions recognized by vaccine-associated CD4 TCRs spanned the protein, led by 160-218 and 743-854.

The CDR3 covers 15 residues. V was trimmed by 0 bases and J by 10 bases, leaving 13 bases between them. CDR1 is MGHRA, CDR2 YSYEKL, per germline. Produced via immunoSEQ multiplex PCR; TCRdb's table is partial and in-frame only. The sample lists 140,000 to 150,000 clones, about 90% seen once, with around 5% in the top ten. This chain uses TRBV4-1 with TRBJ1-6, with a weak D call TRBD1 (6 bases). The origin of this receptor is an adult in good health. The source material was peripheral blood, sampled on day 0 of AZD1222 vaccination. The CDR3 DNA sequence: TGCGCCAGCAGCCAAGATGGAGGGGGTCGCTCACCCCTCCACTTT. It translates to CASSQDGGGRSPLHF.